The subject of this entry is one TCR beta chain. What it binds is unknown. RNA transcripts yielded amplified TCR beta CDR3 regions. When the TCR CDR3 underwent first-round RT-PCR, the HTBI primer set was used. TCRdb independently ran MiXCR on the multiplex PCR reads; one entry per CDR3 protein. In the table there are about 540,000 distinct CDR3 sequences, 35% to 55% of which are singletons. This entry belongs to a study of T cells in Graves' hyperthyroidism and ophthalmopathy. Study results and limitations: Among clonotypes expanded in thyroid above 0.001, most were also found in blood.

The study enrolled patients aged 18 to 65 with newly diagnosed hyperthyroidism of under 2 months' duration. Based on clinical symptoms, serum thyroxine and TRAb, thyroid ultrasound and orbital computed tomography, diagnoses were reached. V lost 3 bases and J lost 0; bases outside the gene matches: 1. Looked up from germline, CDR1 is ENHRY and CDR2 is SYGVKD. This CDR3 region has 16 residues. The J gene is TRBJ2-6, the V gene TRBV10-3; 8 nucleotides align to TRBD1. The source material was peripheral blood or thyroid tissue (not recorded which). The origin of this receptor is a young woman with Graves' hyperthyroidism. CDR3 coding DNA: TGTGCCATCAGTGAAACAGGGGGCTCTGGGGCCAACGTCCTGACTTTC. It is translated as CAISETGGSGANVLTF.